Described below is a single TCR beta chain sequence and its context. Its antigen is undetermined. The data were taken from a study of cytomegalovirus exposure and HLA in healthy donors. Findings and limits, study-wide: About 87% or about 30% of the time was how often most TCR beta V segments were productive, according to an earlier analysis. Later analysis revealed greater clonal expansion in HLA-associated TCR beta chains than in equally common others.

PCR used 60 Vbeta primers and 13 Jbeta primers. Using immunoSEQ multiplex PCR, the repertoire was profiled, and TCRdb retains in-frame clones only, with some absent. The top ten hold roughly 6.3% of the sample, which has more than 85,000 clones, 60% to 80% seen once. Per the germline V gene, CDR1 is SGDLS and CDR2 is YYNGEE. The CDR3 totals 12 residues. V shed 2 bases and J shed 6 bases, with 5 bases lying between them. The sequencing input was PBMCs. The J gene is TRBJ2-2, the V gene TRBV9; D gene unclear. The TCR comes from a woman in her 30s in good health and CMV-seronegative. CDR3 in amino acids: CASSVTAGELFF. The CDR3, as DNA: TGTGCCAGCAGCGTTACGGCCGGGGAGCTGTTTTTT. The full variable domain, in which reference TRBV9 and TRBJ2-2 provide the parts outside the CDR3, is DSGVTQTPKHLITATGQRVTLRCSPRSGDLSVYWYQQSLDQGLQFLIQYYNGEERAKGNILERFSAQQFPDLHSELNLSSLELGDSALYFCASSVTAGELFFGEGSRLTVL.